This is a list of T cell receptor beta chains from one sample in a study of human T cells and chemical hapten exposure. TCRdb redid the calling of the RACE reads with MiXCR, one entry per CDR3 protein. The sample has about 380,000 distinct CDR3 sequences, approximately 5% seen once. This specimen consisted of whole blood, obtained in connection with sensitization to the hapten diphenylcyclopropenone (DPC). These receptors all come from a woman in her 50s with alopecia areata. Some clones in this sample may be carry-over from other donors' samples. Each CDR3 is given with its conserved first and last residue. The D gene is left open where the match is weak. The size field is filled for only some rows; it gives once, few, many or a size class.

d_call clone_size j_call v_call cdr3_nt cdr3_aa
TRBD1 . TRBJ2-3 TRBV19 TGTGCCGCCTCCTCGACAGGGTCAGATACGCAGTATTTT CAASSTGSDTQYF
. many TRBJ2-7 TRBV9 TGTGCCAGCAGCGATTCCGGGGGCAACGAGCAGTACTTC CASSDSGGNEQYF
. . TRBJ1-1 TRBV12-3/TRBV12-4 TGTGCCAGCAGTTTAGACGCAACGGGTGTACCTGAAGCTTTCTTT CASSLDATGVPEAFF
TRBD1 few TRBJ1-1 TRBV12-3/TRBV12-4 TGTGCCAGCAGTCTGACAGGGGGGAGCGGTGAAGCTTTCTTT CASSLTGGSGEAFF
. . TRBJ2-4 TRBV9 TGTGCCAGCAGCATCAATATGGCCCGGTCAGTGGAGAACATTCAGTACTTC CASSINMARSVENIQYF
. . TRBJ2-2 TRBV5-1 TGCGCCAGCAGCCAGGACGGCAGAGAGACCGGGGAGCTGTTTTTT CASSQDGRETGELFF
TRBD1 . TRBJ2-2 TRBV5-1 TGCGCCAGCAGGTCGACAGGGAAGGGCGGGGAGCTGTTTTTT CASRSTGKGGELFF
. many TRBJ1-5 TRBV7-2 TGTGCCAGCAGCCCCAACAGGTTTAGCAATCAGCCCCAGCATTTT CASSPNRFSNQPQHF
. few TRBJ1-1 TRBV12-3/TRBV12-4 TGTGCCAGCAGTCCTGGTGGGGGGGCGCGAACTGAAGCTTTCTTT CASSPGGGARTEAFF
. few TRBJ1-5 TRBV3-1 TGTGCCAGCAGCCAAGATGGGACTAGCAATCAGCCCCAGCATTTT CASSQDGTSNQPQHF
. many TRBJ2-6 TRBV6-2/TRBV6-3 TGTGCCAGCAGTTACTATGCCCCTGGGGCCAACGTCCTGACTTTC CASSYYAPGANVLTF
TRBD1 many TRBJ2-3 TRBV28 TGTGCCAGCAGTTTGGGCAGGGGGCCAGATACGCAGTATTTT CASSLGRGPDTQYF
. many TRBJ2-7 TRBV6-5 TGTGCCAGCTTCGGGACTCTGACCTACGAGCAGTACTTC CASFGTLTYEQYF
TRBD2 many TRBJ2-2 TRBV7-9 TGTGCCAGCAGCTTATGGGAGGGGACCGGCACCGGGGAGCTGTTTTTT CASSLWEGTGTGELFF
TRBD2 many TRBJ2-3 TRBV9 TGTGCCAGCAGCGCCATAGCGGGAGCCGGGGATACGCAGTATTTT CASSAIAGAGDTQYF
TRBD2 many TRBJ2-7 TRBV3-1 TGTGCCAGCAGCCAGCGCCCTGGACTAGCAGCCTACGAGCAGTACTTC CASSQRPGLAAYEQYF
TRBD1 few TRBJ1-5 TRBV7-9 TGTGCCAGCAGCTTAGGAGACCTACAGGGGAATCAGCCCCAGCATTTT CASSLGDLQGNQPQHF
. . TRBJ2-4 TRBV5-1 TGCGCCAGCAGCTTGGCCTCTGGCTTGGCCTCGTACTTC CASSLASGLASYF
TRBD2 . TRBJ2-3 TRBV7-2 TGTGCCAGCAGCTTAAGGCGGGGGTACACAGATACGCAGTATTTT CASSLRRGYTDTQYF
TRBD1 many TRBJ2-5 TRBV12-3/TRBV12-4 TGTGCCAGCAGTCCGACGGACAGGGCTGAGACCCAGTACTTC CASSPTDRAETQYF
. few TRBJ2-1 TRBV12-3/TRBV12-4 TGTGCCAGTGCGGGGAACTCCTACAATGAGCAGTTCTTC CASAGNSYNEQFF
TRBD2 many TRBJ2-3 TRBV29-1 TGCAGCGTTGAGGGGACGCTAGCGGGAGGGTCAGATACGCAGTATTTT CSVEGTLAGGSDTQYF
TRBD1 many TRBJ1-1 TRBV27 TGTGCCAGCAGTTTTTTCACTCCCCGACAGGGCGGGAGGACTGAAGCTTTCTTT CASSFFTPRQGGRTEAFF
. few TRBJ2-1 TRBV6-1 TGTGCCAGCAGTACGCGATACAATGAGCAGTTCTTC CASSTRYNEQFF
TRBD1 . TRBJ1-6 TRBV2 TGTGCCAGCAGTGAACTGGAGACAGGGCATTCACCCCTCCACTTT CASSELETGHSPLHF
. many TRBJ2-3 TRBV5-1 TGCGCCAGCAGCTTGATGGGGGTTACGCAGTATTTT CASSLMGVTQYF
TRBD1 . TRBJ1-1 TRBV20-1 TGCAGTGCTATTCGAGGGGGCCGAGGAGACACTGAAGCTTTCTTT CSAIRGGRGDTEAFF
. . TRBJ2-7 TRBV5-6 TGTGCCAGCAGCTTGGATGACGGGCTGGCCAACGAGCAGTACTTC CASSLDDGLANEQYF
. few TRBJ1-1 TRBV29-1 TGCAGCGGTGTACAGGGAGGTAACACTGAAGCTTTCTTT CSGVQGGNTEAFF